This T cell receptor beta chain appears in the sequencing data of a study of T cell responses to AZD1222 COVID-19 vaccine. This table comes from immunoSEQ multiplex PCR, and its TCRdb copy is limited to in-frame clones, with some not included. The table has approximately 110,000 clones, 80% to 90% seen once. Per germline, CDR1 KGHDR and CDR2 SFDVKD. V was shortened by 2 bases and J by 4 bases, with 10 bases between the two germline ends. This CDR3 is 14 amino acids long. The genes are TRBV24-1 and TRBJ1-2, with D perhaps TRBD1 (6 bases). The sequence was collected from an adult in good health. This sample comprised peripheral blood, obtained on day 0 of AZD1222 vaccination. Here the CDR3 DNA reads TGTGCCACCAGTGATTCGGACAGACTCTATGGCTACACCTTC. This sequence encodes CATSDSDRLYGYTF.